A single sample gave rise to the 14 T cell receptor beta chains below, sequenced in a study of shared T cell receptors in the human thymus listed by TCRdb under 2021. The library relied on the immunoSEQ multiplex PCR assay. TCRdb re-hosts the immuneACCESS table, in-frame sequences only. Its copies lack some clones; in the studies checked, an unresolved V gene accounts for under half of them, and the cause for the rest is not known. In all, the sample holds fewer than 700,000 clones, and around nine tenths of those were seen once. The ten top clones hold over 0.008% of the sample. The same sample was also studied in work on human thymus T cells.

Sequencing was done on a sample of thymocytes. The source is a boy less than two years old with a congenital heart defect. Donor details come from another sample of the same person, matched by shared clones.

The chain recombines TRBV7-2 with TRBJ2-3, with 14 nucleotides matching TRBD2. The CDR3 contains 16 residues. Trimming at V came to 5 bases and at J to 4 bases, leaving 5 bases not matched to a gene. Germline CDR1 SGHTA, CDR2 FQGNSA. The CDR3 DNA follows: TGTGCCAGCAGCACCGGGACTAGCGGGAGTGCAGATACGCAGTATTTT. Protein product: CASSTGTSGSADTQYF.

The chain is built from TRBV5-6 and TRBJ1-6; D unresolved. The germline CDR1 and CDR2 sequences are SGHDT and YYEEEE. The V gene lost 1 base and the J gene lost 7 bases, with 6 bases spanning the gap. The CDR3 covers 13 residues. The CDR3 loop reads CASSLYINSPLHF. The CDR3 DNA follows: TGTGCCAGCAGCTTGTATATCAATTCACCCCTCCACTTT.

V is TRBV5-5 and J is TRBJ2-5, with 7 bases identical to TRBD1. Germline V lookup: CDR1 SGHKS, CDR2 YYEKEE (reference sequence). This CDR3 is built from 16 residues. V trimming: 2 bases; J trimming: 4 bases; junction bases outside the gene matches: 11. In nucleotides, the CDR3 is TGTGCCAGCAGCTTTCGTACAGGGGAGCTGGGAGAGACCCAGTACTTC. This sequence encodes CASSFRTGELGETQYF.

The V call is TRBV11-2, the J call TRBJ2-5; TRBD1 matches at 7 bases. J was trimmed by 13 bases and V by 5 bases; bases with no gene match: 10. CDR1 SGHAT and CDR2 FQNNGV come from the germline V gene. CDR3 size: 12 residues. CDR3 sequence (DNA): TGTGCCAGCAGCCCACTGGGGACAGTCATGTACTTC. Its protein product is CASSPLGTVMYF.

V is TRBV13 and J is TRBJ2-7; tentative D call: TRBD2 (6 bases). The CDR3 consists of 17 residues. With 5 bases removed from V and 0 bases from J, the gap between germline ends came to 20 bases. Germline V CDR1 and CDR2: PRHDT, FYEKMQ (reference sequence). Here the CDR3 reads CASSPRPGTRTSYEQYF. CDR3 nucleotides: TGTGCCAGCAGCCCTCGACCAGGGACTCGGACCTCCTACGAGCAGTACTTC.

J is TRBJ2-5 and V is TRBV10-1; D perhaps matches TRBD2 (5 bases). The CDR3 has 16 residues. Germline lookup yields CDR1 WNHNN and CDR2 SYGVQD (reference sequence). The V and J ends lost 4 bases and 4 bases respectively, with 19 bases between them. The CDR3 reads CASSGERPGIRETQYF. CDR3 nucleotide sequence: TGCGCCAGCAGTGGGGAGAGGCCCGGAATACGAGAGACCCAGTACTTC.

The genes are TRBV4-2 and TRBJ2-7, with D perhaps matching TRBD2 (7 bases). There are 17 residues in the CDR3. Germline V gives CDR1 LGHNA, CDR2 YNFKEQ. Trimming cost V 0 bases and J 2 bases, with 17 bases left between them. The CDR3 bases are TGTGCCAGCAGCCAAGATCGGGGGCTAGCGGACCCCTACGAGCAGTACTTC. Its protein product is CASSQDRGLADPYEQYF.

This chain joins TRBV18 and TRBJ1-2; D perhaps matches TRBD1 (6 bases). The length of the CDR3 is 17 residues. CDR1 KGHSH and CDR2 LQKENI come from the germline V gene. With 4 bases removed from V and 1 base from J, the gap between germline ends came to 19 bases. The CDR3 nucleotides read TGTGCCAGCTCACTTCACAGGCAGGGGAAGAGTAACTATGGCTACACCTTC. Protein product: CASSLHRQGKSNYGYTF.

The genes are TRBV5-1 and TRBJ2-1; 10 bases are a match to TRBD2. This CDR3 contains 18 residues. Trimming took 5 bases from V and 4 from J; bases not matched to a gene: 15. Germline CDR1 reads SGHRS; CDR2 reads YFSETQ. As DNA, the CDR3 is TGCGCCAGCAGAGTGGCCCTATCACTAGCGGGGAGATACAATGAGCAGTTCTTC. Protein: CASRVALSLAGRYNEQFF.

J is TRBJ2-1 and V is TRBV11-2, with 7 bases matching TRBD1. From germline, CDR1 is SGHAT and CDR2 FQNNGV. The junction had 8 bases not matched to a gene; V was cut back by 8 bases and J by 4 bases. This CDR3 spans 14 amino acids. The DNA for the CDR3 is TGTGCCAGCGTACTGGGACAGAAATACAATGAGCAGTTCTTC. Protein sequence: CASVLGQKYNEQFF.

The chain combines TRBV6-4 with TRBJ2-1; 8 nucleotides line up with TRBD2. The CDR3 is 18 residues long. The germline V gene encodes CDR1 MRHNA and CDR2 SNTAGT. After removal of 3 bases from V and 3 bases from J, the junction contained 13 bases not matched to a gene. The CDR3 here is CASSETLLSGDLYNEQFF. The CDR3 nucleotides read TGTGCCAGCAGTGAAACCCTTCTTAGCGGGGACCTCTACAATGAGCAGTTCTTC.

The chain carries TRBV29-1 and TRBJ1-3; 9 bases are a match to TRBD1. Germline-derived CDR1 and CDR2 are SQVTM and ANQGSEA. This CDR3 is built from 15 residues. Trimming cost V 6 bases and J 4 bases; bases outside gene matches: 10. The DNA of the CDR3 is TGCAGCGTGCGGAAACAGGGGGCCCGGGGAAACACCATATATTTT. It yields the protein CSVRKQGARGNTIYF.

V is TRBV4-1 and J is TRBJ2-3; 9 nucleotides agree with TRBD2. V shed 1 base, J shed 5 bases, and the junction held 7 bases outside the gene matches. Germline V gives CDR1 MGHRA, CDR2 YSYEKL. This CDR3 spans 16 amino acids. CDR3 protein: CASSQGGGRALDTQYF. The CDR3 bases are TGCGCCAGCAGCCAAGGGGGCGGGAGGGCCTTAGATACGCAGTATTTT.

About this clone itself: The same CDR3 arises from other DNA sequences in this sample as well. CDR3 amino acids: CASSQGRNTEAFF. The DNA of the CDR3 is TGCGCCAGCAGCCAAGGGAGGAACACTGAAGCTTTCTTT. This chain connects TRBV4-3 to TRBJ1-1; D is unclear. Germline values: CDR1 LGHNA, CDR2 YSLEER. The CDR3 runs 13 residues. V lost 1 base and J 1 base, leaving 4 bases between the germline ends.